This entry lists 13 T cell receptor beta chains sequenced from one sample in a study of breast tumors, draining lymph nodes, adjacent tissues. The lymph nodes were axillary draining lymph nodes from breast cancer patients. TCRdb called the multiplex PCR reads again in MiXCR, with one record for every CDR3 protein. The table lists roughly 120,000 distinct CDR3 sequences, just under 20% of them singletons. The sequenced material came from axillary lymph node tissue. The source is a female donor with breast cancer. Some clones in this sample may be carry-over from other donors' samples.

This clonotype was recorded many times. V usage is TRBV7-2 and J usage is TRBJ2-5; TRBD2 matches at 11 bases. The CDR3 contains 15 residues. The ends lost 5 bases at V and 7 bases at J; junction bases unmatched: 9. The germline V gene has CDR1 SGHTA and CDR2 FQGNSA. As DNA, the CDR3 is TGTGCCAGCAGCCCCACTAGCGGGAGTTCTGGGACCCAGTACTTC. This codes for CASSPTSGSSGTQYF.

In its sample, this clonotype was seen many times. The chain uses TRBV6-1 and TRBJ1-2; unclear D gene. The germline V gene encodes CDR1 MNHNS and CDR2 SASEGT. With 0 bases removed from V and 6 bases from J, the gap between germline ends came to 8 bases. The CDR3 has 13 amino acids. CDR3 coding DNA: TGTGCCAGCAGTGAAGCGGCTGGGGATGGCTACACCTTC. Translation: CASSEAAGDGYTF.

This clonotype was detected ten times or more. The chain carries TRBV7-2 and TRBJ2-4; D is undetermined. V was trimmed by 1 base and J by 8 bases, leaving 3 bases between them. This CDR3 is 11 amino acids long. In germline, CDR1 is SGHTA, CDR2 FQGNSA. The CDR3, as DNA: TGTGCCAGCAGCTTAGTGGACATTCAGTACTTC. This translates into CASSLVDIQYF.

As regards this clonotype: A clone one base away is much larger, so this may be a read error. This chain joins TRBV10-3 and TRBJ1-2, with unresolved D. V was pared by 2 bases and J by 7 bases, with 8 bases between. The CDR3 is made up of 12 amino acids. Germline-derived CDR1 and CDR2 are ENHRY and SYGVKD. The CDR3 region has the DNA TGTGCCATCAGTGAGGGAGATAGTGGCTACACCTTC. Amino acid sequence: CAISEGDSGYTF.

This clonotype was counted many times. V usage is TRBV4-2 and J usage is TRBJ1-6; a weak D match, TRBD1 (5 bases). CDR1 is LGHNA, CDR2 YNFKEQ, per germline. This CDR3 is built from 16 residues. The V end was cut by 1 base, the J end by 9 bases, with 16 bases between. The DNA for the CDR3 is TGTGCCAGCAGCCAAGTTCCGCTGAGGGGTGGTTCACCCCTCCACTTT. It is translated as CASSQVPLRGGSPLHF.

At least ten counts were recorded for this clonotype. The chain carries TRBV18 and TRBJ2-7; D ambiguous. V was pared by 4 bases and J by 2 bases, with 12 bases between. This CDR3 is built from 14 residues. Germline V gene sequence: CDR1 KGHSH, CDR2 LQKENI. The CDR3 sequence is CASSQDNRPYEQYF. The CDR3, as DNA: TGTGCCAGCTCACAGGATAATCGGCCCTACGAGCAGTACTTC.

This clonotype was picked up many times. V usage is TRBV12-3 or TRBV12-4 and J usage is TRBJ2-5; 12 nucleotides agree with TRBD2. The CDR3 loop spans 15 amino acids. V shed 5 bases, J shed 3 bases, and the junction held 4 bases outside the gene matches. CDR3 sequence (DNA): TGTGCCAGCAGTATTTCTAGCGGGGGGGAAGAGACCCAGTACTTC. This translates into CASSISSGGEETQYF.

This clonotype was counted many times. The gene calls are TRBV20-1 and TRBJ1-5; the D is unclear. CDR1 and CDR2 from the germline V gene are DFQATT and SNEGSKA (reference sequence). V gave up 2 bases and J gave up 0 bases, with 11 bases separating them. The CDR3 extends over 15 amino acids. The CDR3 DNA reads TGCAGTGCTAGATCCCGGGTGGATAGCAATCAGCCCCAGCATTTT. It codes for CSARSRVDSNQPQHF.

Ten or more counts support this clonotype. The V and J genes are TRBV5-1 and TRBJ1-2, with no clear D. The ends were cut back, 5 bases at V and 8 bases at J, with 19 bases in the middle. The CDR3 is 14 residues long. Germline assignment: CDR1 SGHRS and CDR2 YFSETQ. The DNA for the CDR3 is TGCGCCAGCAGTGAGCCAGGAGCCACCCGAGGCTACACCTTC. Translated, it gives CASSEPGATRGYTF.

This clonotype was seen many times. A read error may account for a junction end that differs from germline. The J gene is TRBJ2-5, the V gene TRBV7-7, with TRBD1 matching over 9 bases. Germline-derived CDR1 and CDR2 are SSHAT and FNYEAQ (reference sequence). CDR3 length: 16 amino acids. The chain's CDR3 is CASSLTAGQGLETQYF. As DNA, the CDR3 is TGTGCTAGCAGCTTAACAGCGGGACAGGGTTTAGAGACCCAGTACTTC.

This clonotype appeared once. This likely comes from a read error, as the CDR3 has no conserved phenylalanine or tryptophan at its end. The CDR3 spells CSAREGAGELFS. As DNA, the CDR3 is TGCAGTGCTAGAGAGGGGGCCGGGGAGCTGTTTTCT. The rearrangement joins TRBV20-1 to TRBJ2-2, with D possibly being TRBD1 or TRBD2 (5 bases each). V gave up 0 bases and J gave up 6 bases, with 5 bases separating them. This CDR3 has 12 amino acids. Germline V gene lookup returns CDR1 DFQATT and CDR2 SNEGSKA (reference sequence).

On this clonotype itself: This sequence may be a read error, since a much larger clone differs from it by one base. The conserved phenylalanine or tryptophan is not found at the CDR3 terminus, so this likely reflects a read error. The chain carries TRBV5-1 and TRBJ2-7, with TRBD1 matching 9 bases. CDR3 length: 15 amino acids. CDR1 is SGHRS, CDR2 YFSETQ, per germline. J was trimmed by 0 bases and V by 4 bases; bases with no gene match: 5. The DNA of the CDR3 is TGCGCCAGCAGCGTGACAGGGGGGGCCTCCTACGAGCAGTACTGC. The encoded protein is CASSVTGGASYEQYC.

The genes are TRBV5-5 and TRBJ1-3; TRBD1 might be the D (6 bases). This CDR3 is 13 amino acids long. Germline V lookup: CDR1 SGHKS, CDR2 YYEKEE (reference sequence). V was clipped by 5 bases and J by 7 bases, with 13 bases between them. The CDR3 DNA reads TGTGCCAGCAGAACCGGAGGGGGTAACACCATATATTTT. It yields the protein CASRTGGGNTIYF.